This T cell receptor (beta chain) was retrieved from a study of control samples from healthy donors and cancer patients. V was clipped by 7 bases and J by 8 bases, with 7 bases between them. Germline V gives CDR1 KGHDR, CDR2 SFDVKD. The CDR3 contains 11 residues. Method: immunoSEQ multiplex PCR; TCRdb's copy keeps in-frame clones and lacks some. The repertoire holds 90,000 to 110,000 clones, about nine tenths seen once, with roughly 4% in the top ten. To note about this clone: This specimen includes other DNA sequences encoding the same CDR3.

This receptor was identified in a human donor in good health. The donor label of this sample is uncertain. The chain employs TRBV24-1 and TRBJ1-4; D unclear. Sequenced input: blood. CDR3 loop: CATSDYEKLFF. In DNA form, the CDR3 reads TGTGCCACCAGCGACTACGAAAAACTGTTTTTT.